This T cell receptor (beta chain) was profiled in a study of shared clonotypes between healthy human individuals (dated by TCRdb to the early 2020s). With respect to the entire study: A couple of women and a few men aged 18 to 49 years were included in the cohort. To estimate repertoire size and how much clonotypes are shared between individuals, the study performed deep sequencing of blood TCR repertoires from roughly five healthy adults. For each donor, CD4 naive and CD4 memory were each given three plates, CD8 naive was given two plates, and CD8 memory was given one plate. To increase sequencing depth and limit assay-specific biases, TCR repertoire library preparation and sequencing were carried out by different laboratories using diverse techniques. Each donor's leukapheresis produced roughly between roughly 0.94 and 9.5 billion PBMCs.

Donors were healthy HIV-negative adults with no recently reported acute infections or vaccinations. Only Caucasian adults living in Nashville, Tennessee, USA were represented among the donors. CD4+ T cells were enriched by magnetic negative selection, after which naive cells were positively selected on CD45RA and the negative fraction was taken as the memory subset. Blood was collected by leukapheresis, and PBMCs were isolated by Ficoll-Histopaque density gradient centrifugation and then cryopreserved in liquid nitrogen vapor phase. Analytical flow cytometry was used to check the purity and quantity of every magnetically sorted T cell population. Genomic DNA was isolated from each sorted fraction and quantified by UV absorbance on a Nanodrop 2000c. Results the study describes overall, beyond this receptor: Even with the large sequencing depth, rarefaction of the sorted-subset datasets indicated that sequencing was incomplete. Because the study included a small number of donors, the genetic and exposure-history diversity represented was limited. Across a few donors, approximately 4.9% of naive CD4, approximately 4% of naive CD8, about 2% of memory CD4, and roughly 0.4% of memory CD8 clonotypes were shared. Sampling was restricted to blood, and TCR repertoires in tissues likely differ from the TCR repertoires found in blood. Naive subsets generally had larger estimated clonotype richness than memory subsets did. Pairwise subsampling led to the expectation that sequencing depth would affect the degree of clonotype sharing among donors. Compared with non-shared clonotypes, the clonotypes found in all four sorted-subset donors had higher generation probabilities.

From the cysteine through the phenylalanine, the CDR3 covers 15 amino acids. Here the CDR3 DNA is all that survives: 45 bases in frame from base 1. V sheds 5 bases and J sheds 5 bases, leaving 18 bases between their ends. The germline V gene supplies CDR1 KGHSH and CDR2 LQKENI. A word on this clone: The clone's antigen remains unknown. No base-level quality is on record; no much larger clone is a single base apart.

Using the deep immunoSEQ assay, TCR CDR3 regions were amplified from genomic DNA by multiplex PCR. Extracted genomic DNA from each cell subset was spread evenly across all wells of several immunoSEQ 96-well plates, with each plate serving as a replicate. For sorted subsets, roughly 200 ng of genomic DNA, equivalent to 30,000 or so T cell genomes, went into each replicate PCR. Purified libraries were quantified with a Qubit 3.0 fluorometer, sized on a Bioanalyzer 2100, and re-quantified with the KAPA Library Quantification kit. Each immunoSEQ 96-well plate was sequenced on its own single-read 150-cycle Illumina NextSeq 550 flow cell. The original pipeline was this. Because the immunoSEQ output held only junctional sequences and lacked quality scores, the filtering could not match the filtering applied to full-length reads. To assign V/J genes and CDR3, sequences were annotated using PyIR, a Python wrapper for IgBLAST v1.9, with IMGT germline references. Any read was removed if the V/J assignment was weak (E-value above 1e-6), the CDR3 was missing, or the read contained stop codons, out-of-frame junctions, or ambiguous translated residues. V3J clonotypes were defined by identical inferred V gene, J gene, and CDR3 amino acid sequence. The percentage overlap between two repertoires was calculated by dividing the number of shared unique clonotypes by the size of the smaller repertoire. Repertoire richness was assessed with RTK rarefaction, the Chao1 estimator, and Recon v2.1 estimates of unobserved clonotypes. For all TCRbeta clonotypes obtained by the gDNA method from four donors, generation probabilities were computed with OLGA. In its TCRdb copy, this immuneACCESS table keeps in-frame sequences only and misses some clones. Where compared with another copy, unresolved V genes explain less than half of these, and the others have no known cause. The V and J calls and the clone size are those of that table, but D and trimming were determined from the DNA. This sample lists 1,100,000 or so clones; roughly 74% were detected once. The ten top clones hold approximately 0.5% of the sample.

This TCR was recovered from a man between 18 and 29 years old in good health. Some clones in this sample may be carry-over from other donors' samples. This chain joins TRBV18 to TRBJ2-5; the D call could be TRBD1 or TRBD2, with each sharing 5 bases. Sequences were obtained from memory CD4+ T cells from PBMCs. What this sample's cell subset or site label stands for: CD45RA-negative fraction. The DNA sequence follows: TGTGCCAGCTCATCTTCGATTTCAGGGACGGAGACCCAGTACTTC. Its protein product is CASSSSISGTETQYF.